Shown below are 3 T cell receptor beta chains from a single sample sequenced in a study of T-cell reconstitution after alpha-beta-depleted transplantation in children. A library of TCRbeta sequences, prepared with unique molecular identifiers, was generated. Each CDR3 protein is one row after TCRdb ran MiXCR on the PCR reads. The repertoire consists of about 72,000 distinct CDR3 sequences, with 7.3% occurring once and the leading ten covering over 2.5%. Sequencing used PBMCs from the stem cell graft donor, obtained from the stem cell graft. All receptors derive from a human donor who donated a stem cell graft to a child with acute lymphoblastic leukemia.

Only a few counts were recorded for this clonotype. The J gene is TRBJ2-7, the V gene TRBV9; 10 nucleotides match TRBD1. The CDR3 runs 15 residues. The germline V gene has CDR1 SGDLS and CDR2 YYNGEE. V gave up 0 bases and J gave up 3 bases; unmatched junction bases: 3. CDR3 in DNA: TGTGCCAGCAGCGTAGAGGGGACAGGGGACTACGAGCAGTACTTC. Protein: CASSVEGTGDYEQYF.

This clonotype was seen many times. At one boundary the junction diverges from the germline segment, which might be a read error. The CDR3 protein is CAISDRDRGEKLFF. The CDR3, as DNA: TGTGCCATCAGCGACCGGGACAGGGGTGAAAAACTGTTTTTT. The chain links TRBV11-2 to TRBJ1-4; the match to TRBD1 covers 10 bases. The germline gives CDR1 SGHAT, CDR2 FQNNGV. The CDR3 totals 14 residues. The full variable domain, rest sourced from reference TRBV11-2 and TRBJ1-4, is EAGVAQSPRYKIIEKRQSVAFWCNPISGHATLYWYQQILGQGPKLLIQFQNNGVVDDSQLPKDRFSAERLKGVDSTLKIQPAKLEDSAVYLCAISDRDRGEKLFFGSGTQLSVL.

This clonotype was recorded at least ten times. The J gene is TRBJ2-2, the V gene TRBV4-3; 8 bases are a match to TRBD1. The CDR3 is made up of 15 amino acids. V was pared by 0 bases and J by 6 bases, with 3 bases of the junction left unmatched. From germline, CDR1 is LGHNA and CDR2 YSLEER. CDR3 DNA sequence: TGCGCCAGCAGCCAAGAAGCGACAGGGGCCGGGGAGCTGTTTTTT. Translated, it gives CASSQEATGAGELFF.